These 11 T cell receptor beta chains were all obtained from the same sample, sequenced in a study of T cell responses to AZD1222 COVID-19 vaccine. The table came from immunoSEQ multiplex PCR; TCRdb's copy has only in-frame clones and leaves some out. Found here are tens of thousands of clones, approximately 85% of them singletons; the top ten hold 10% to 15%. The sequences come from peripheral blood, collected on day 0 of AZD1222 vaccination. The receptors were sampled from an adult in good health.

The gene calls are TRBV2 and TRBJ2-5; weak D call: TRBD1 (5 bases). Trimming removed 8 bases from V and 1 base from J, with 8 bases in between. Germline CDR1 is SNHLY and CDR2 is FYNNEI. The CDR3 contains 12 residues. This chain's CDR3 is CASGASQETQYF. The DNA of the CDR3 is TGTGCCAGCGGGGCGAGCCAAGAGACCCAGTACTTC.

This clone was picked up one time. The rearrangement uses TRBV7-2 and TRBJ2-2; D is possibly TRBD1 or TRBD2 (5 bases each). Germline CDR1 is SGHTA and CDR2 is FQGNSA. The CDR3 is made up of 14 amino acids. Trimming took off 3 bases at V and 5 bases at J, with 10 bases between the two ends. The CDR3 region is CASSFREGTGELFF. The CDR3 region has the DNA TGTGCCAGCAGCTTTAGAGAGGGGACCGGGGAGCTGTTTTTT.

V usage is TRBV7-9 and J usage is TRBJ2-7, with 7 bases aligning to TRBD1. CDR3 length equals 13 residues. CDR1 is SEHNR and CDR2 is FQNEAQ in the germline V gene (reference sequence). Trimming cost V 3 bases and J 2 bases; bases outside gene matches: 1. The CDR3 coding sequence is TGTGCCAGCAGCTTTACAGGGGCCTACGAGCAGTACTTC. Translation gives CASSFTGAYEQYF.

The J gene is TRBJ1-1, the V gene TRBV2, with D perhaps matching TRBD1 (6 bases). The CDR3 has 12 amino acids. Germline V CDR1 and CDR2: SNHLY, FYNNEI. Deletions cut 4 bases from V and 8 bases from J, with 11 bases between. The CDR3 bases are TGTGCCAGCAGTGTTGAAGGGGGGGAAGCTTTCTTT. Amino acid sequence: CASSVEGGEAFF.

This chain links TRBV9 with TRBJ2-3; D may be TRBD1 (6 bases). The V end was cut by 2 bases, the J end by 6 bases, with 10 bases between. The CDR3 has 13 residues. Germline V gives CDR1 SGDLS, CDR2 YYNGEE. CDR3 bases: TGTGCCAGCAGCGTCCGGACAGCCGATACGCAGTATTTT. This sequence encodes CASSVRTADTQYF.

The CDR3 reads CASSPRNLNEKLFF. In DNA, the CDR3 is TGTGCCAGCAGTCCGAGGAACCTTAATGAAAAACTGTTTTTT. The chain links TRBV27 to TRBJ1-4; D not resolved. The V gene lost 5 bases and the J gene lost 4 bases, with 11 bases spanning the gap. The CDR3 has 14 residues. From germline, CDR1 is MNHEY and CDR2 SMNVEV (reference sequence).

This clone has more than one count but fewer than ten. This chain links TRBV7-2 with TRBJ2-7, with 7 bases matching TRBD1. Germline V gene data show CDR1 as SGHTA and CDR2 as FQGNSA. CDR3 length: 13 residues. The junction had 6 bases not matched to a gene; V was cut back by 6 bases and J by 4 bases. The CDR3 loop reads CASSWDRKYEQYF. The CDR3 DNA sequence: TGTGCCAGCAGTTGGGACAGAAAGTACGAGCAGTACTTC. Based on the CDR3 plus reference TRBV7-2 and TRBJ2-7, the full variable domain is GAGVSQSPSNKVTEKGKDVELRCDPISGHTALYWYRQSLGQGLEFLIYFQGNSAPDKSGLPSDRFSAERTGGSVSTLTIQRTQQEDSAVYLCASSWDRKYEQYFGPGTRLTVT.

This clone appeared a single time. The CDR3 here is CASSLWGVAGQVTEAFF. Here the CDR3 DNA reads TGTGCCAGCAGTTTATGGGGGGTCGCAGGGCAAGTCACTGAAGCTTTCTTT. The chain employs TRBV27 and TRBJ1-1, with a possible D match to TRBD1 (5 bases). The CDR3 has 17 amino acids. Germline CDR1 MNHEY, CDR2 SMNVEV (reference sequence). Trimming left V 1 base short and J 4 bases short, with 19 bases between.

This clone was seen just once. The J gene is TRBJ2-2, the V gene TRBV3-1 (or the pseudogene TRBV3-2), with D perhaps matching TRBD2 (7 bases). The germline V and J ends were trimmed by 4 bases and 7 bases, with 13 bases remaining between them. CDR1 is LGHDT and CDR2 is YNNKEL in the germline V gene (reference sequence). The CDR3 is 14 amino acids. CDR3 sequence: CASSPRGGGGELFF. The CDR3 bases are TGTGCCAGCAGCCCAAGGGGGGGCGGCGGGGAGCTGTTTTTT.

In this sample, this clone turned up once. V usage is TRBV21-1 and J usage is TRBJ2-7. TRBV21-1 constitutes a pseudogene. CDR3 length: 9 residues. Written as DNA, the CDR3 is TGTGCCAGCACCTACGAGCAGTACTTC. As protein: CASTYEQYF.

This clone has only a few counts. The DNA of the CDR3 is TGTGCCAGTAGTATATCCGTCCAGGGAATTTCCCCTGGGGCCAACGTCCTGACTTTC. This codes for CASSISVQGISPGANVLTF. V gene TRBV19 combines with J gene TRBJ2-6, with D possibly being TRBD1 (5 bases). The CDR3 sequence is 19 residues long. Deletions cut 2 bases from V and 2 bases from J, with 19 bases between. The germline CDR1 and CDR2 sequences are LNHDA and SQIVND (reference sequence).